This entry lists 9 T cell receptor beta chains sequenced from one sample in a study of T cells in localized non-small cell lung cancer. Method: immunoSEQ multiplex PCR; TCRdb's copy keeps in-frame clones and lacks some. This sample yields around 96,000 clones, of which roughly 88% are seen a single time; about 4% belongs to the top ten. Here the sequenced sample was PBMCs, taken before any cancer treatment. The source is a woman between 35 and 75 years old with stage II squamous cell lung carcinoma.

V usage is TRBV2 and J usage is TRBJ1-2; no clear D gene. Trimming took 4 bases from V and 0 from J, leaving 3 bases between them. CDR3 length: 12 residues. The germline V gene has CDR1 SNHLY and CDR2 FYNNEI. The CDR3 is CASSASNYGYTF. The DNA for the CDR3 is TGTGCCAGCAGTGCCTCTAACTATGGCTACACCTTC. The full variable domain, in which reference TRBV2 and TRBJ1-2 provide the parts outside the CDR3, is EPEVTQTPSHQVTQMGQEVILRCVPISNHLYFYWYRQILGQKVEFLVSFYNNEISEKSEIFDDQFSVERPDGSNFTLKIRSTKLEDSAMYFCASSASNYGYTFGSGTRLTVV.

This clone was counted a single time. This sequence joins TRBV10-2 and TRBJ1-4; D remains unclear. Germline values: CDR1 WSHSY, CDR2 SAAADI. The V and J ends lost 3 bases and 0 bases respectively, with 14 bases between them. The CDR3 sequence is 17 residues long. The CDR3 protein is CASSDSTPSATNEKLFF. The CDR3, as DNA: TGCGCCAGCAGTGATTCGACCCCCTCGGCAACTAATGAAAAACTGTTTTTT.

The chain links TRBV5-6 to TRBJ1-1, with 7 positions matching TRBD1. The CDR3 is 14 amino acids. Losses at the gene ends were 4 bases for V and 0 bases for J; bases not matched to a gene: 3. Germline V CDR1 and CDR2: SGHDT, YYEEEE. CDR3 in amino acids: CASSEGAMNTEAFF. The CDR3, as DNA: TGTGCCAGCAGCGAGGGGGCGATGAACACTGAAGCTTTCTTT.

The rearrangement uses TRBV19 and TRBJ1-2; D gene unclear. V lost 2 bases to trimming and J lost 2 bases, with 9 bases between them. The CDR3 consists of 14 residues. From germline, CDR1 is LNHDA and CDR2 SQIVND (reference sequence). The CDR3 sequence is CASSIKAGNYGYTF. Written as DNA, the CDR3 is TGTGCCAGTAGTATAAAGGCGGGAAACTATGGCTACACCTTC.

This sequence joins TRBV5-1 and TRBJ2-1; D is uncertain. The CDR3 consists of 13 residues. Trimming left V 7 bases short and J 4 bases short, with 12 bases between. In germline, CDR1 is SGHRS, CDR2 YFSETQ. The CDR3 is CASASELYNEQFF. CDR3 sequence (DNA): TGCGCCAGCGCGTCCGAATTATACAATGAGCAGTTCTTC.

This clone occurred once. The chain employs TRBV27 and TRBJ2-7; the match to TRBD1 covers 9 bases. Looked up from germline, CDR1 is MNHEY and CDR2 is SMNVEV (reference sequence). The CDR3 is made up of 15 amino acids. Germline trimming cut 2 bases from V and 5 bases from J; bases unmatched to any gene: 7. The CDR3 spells CASSLQRTGVNEQYF. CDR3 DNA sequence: TGTGCCAGCAGTTTACAAAGGACAGGGGTCAACGAGCAGTACTTC.

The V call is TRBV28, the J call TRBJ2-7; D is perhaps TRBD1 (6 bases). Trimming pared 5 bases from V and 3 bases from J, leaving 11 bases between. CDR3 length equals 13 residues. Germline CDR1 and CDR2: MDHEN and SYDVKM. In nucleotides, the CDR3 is TGTGCCAGCAGTCGGACAGTCGGCTACGAGCAGTACTTC. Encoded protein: CASSRTVGYEQYF. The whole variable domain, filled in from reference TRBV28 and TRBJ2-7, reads DVKVTQSSRYLVKRTGEKVFLECVQDMDHENMFWYRQDPGLGLRLIYFSYDVKMKEKGDIPEGYSVSREKKERFSLILESASTNQTSMYLCASSRTVGYEQYFGPGTRLTVT.

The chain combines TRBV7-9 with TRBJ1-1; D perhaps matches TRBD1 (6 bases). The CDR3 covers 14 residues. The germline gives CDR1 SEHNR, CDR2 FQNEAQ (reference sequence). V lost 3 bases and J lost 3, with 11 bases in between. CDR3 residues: CASSFSGEDTEAFF. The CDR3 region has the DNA TGTGCCAGCAGCTTCTCAGGGGAAGACACTGAAGCTTTCTTT. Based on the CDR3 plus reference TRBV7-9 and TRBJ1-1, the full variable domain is DTGVSQNPRHKITKRGQNVTFRCDPISEHNRLYWYRQTLGQGPEFLTYFQNEAQLEKSRLLSDRFSAERPKGSFSTLEIQRTEQGDSAMYLCASSFSGEDTEAFFGQGTRLTVV.

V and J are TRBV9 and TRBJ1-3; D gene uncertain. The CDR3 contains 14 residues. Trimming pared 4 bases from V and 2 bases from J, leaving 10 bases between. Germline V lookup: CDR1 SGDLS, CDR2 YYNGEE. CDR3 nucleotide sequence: TGTGCCAGCAGCCTGGGGTTGACTGGAAACACCATATATTTT. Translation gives CASSLGLTGNTIYF. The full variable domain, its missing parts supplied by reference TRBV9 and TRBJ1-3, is DSGVTQTPKHLITATGQRVTLRCSPRSGDLSVYWYQQSLDQGLQFLIQYYNGEERAKGNILERFSAQQFPDLHSELNLSSLELGDSALYFCASSLGLTGNTIYFGEGSWLTVV.